Below, 14 T cell receptor beta chains from the same sample are listed, as sequenced in a study of Ad26.COV2.S vaccination and SARS-CoV-2 variants. The table came from immunoSEQ multiplex PCR; TCRdb's copy has only in-frame clones and leaves some out. The data hold about 350,000 clones, with roughly nine tenths observed a single time. The sample in question was peripheral blood, obtained after recovery from COVID-19. Every receptor here comes from a human donor who had recovered from COVID-19.

The sample holds one count of this clone. The chain is built from TRBV15 and TRBJ1-5; no clear D. The V gene's germline CDR1 is LNHNV and CDR2 YYDKDF (reference sequence). The V gene lost 0 bases and the J gene lost 4 bases, with 4 bases spanning the gap. The CDR3 contains 13 residues. The CDR3 here is CATSRDKNQPQHF. The CDR3 nucleotides are TGTGCCACCAGCAGAGATAAGAATCAGCCCCAGCATTTT.

This chain links TRBV27 with TRBJ2-3; no definite D call. Per the germline V gene, CDR1 is MNHEY and CDR2 is SMNVEV (reference sequence). This CDR3 is built from 16 residues. Trimming took off 5 bases at V and 0 bases at J, with 15 bases between the two ends. Here the CDR3 DNA reads TGTGCCAGCAGTCTCATTGGTTGGGGTAGCACAGATACGCAGTATTTT. The encoded protein is CASSLIGWGSTDTQYF.

V is TRBV2 and J is TRBJ1-2; D is unclear. The CDR3 totals 12 residues. Trimming took 7 bases from V and 9 from J, leaving 15 bases between them. In germline, CDR1 is SNHLY, CDR2 FYNNEI. Here the CDR3 reads CASTRSSVRYTF. The CDR3 DNA reads TGTGCCAGCACCAGGTCGTCGGTCCGCTACACCTTC.

A remark on this clone: Germline and junction disagree at one end, which may indicate a read error. This CDR3 is also generated by other DNA sequences in the sample. The CDR3 DNA reads TGTGCCAGTAGCGTAGCTACTCGCCGCTCTGGAAACACCATATATTTT. Its protein product is CASSVATRRSGNTIYF. This chain connects TRBV9 to TRBJ1-3; D is unresolved. The CDR3 covers 16 residues. Germline-derived CDR1 and CDR2 are SGDLS and YYNGEE. The variable domain in full, with the rest retrieved from reference TRBV9 and TRBJ1-3, is DSGVTQTPKHLITATGQRVTLRCSPRSGDLSVYWYQQSLDQGLQFLIQYYNGEERAKGNILERFSAQQFPDLHSELNLSSLELGDSALYFCASSVATRRSGNTIYFGEGSWLTVV.

CDR3 loop: CAIRVDPTGQAVRGSYGYTF. CDR3 bases: TGTGCCATCAGAGTAGACCCCACGGGACAGGCGGTTAGAGGATCCTATGGCTACACCTTC. The V and J genes are TRBV10-3 and TRBJ1-2, with 8 positions matching TRBD1. Germline CDR1 ENHRY, CDR2 SYGVKD. This CDR3 spans 20 amino acids. V lost 6 bases to trimming and J lost 4 bases; unmatched junction nucleotides: 25.

The V call is TRBV2, the J call TRBJ2-7, with 7 bases aligning to TRBD2. Germline CDR1 reads SNHLY; CDR2 reads FYNNEI. The CDR3 sequence is 14 residues long. V trimming: 6 bases; J trimming: 5 bases; junction bases outside the gene matches: 10. The CDR3 here is CASSPRTSVDEQYF. The CDR3, as DNA: TGTGCCAGCAGCCCTCGGACTAGTGTCGACGAGCAGTACTTC. Filled out from reference TRBV2 and TRBJ2-7, the complete variable domain reads EPEVTQTPSHQVTQMGQEVILRCVPISNHLYFYWYRQILGQKVEFLVSFYNNEISEKSEIFDDQFSVERPDGSNFTLKIRSTKLEDSAMYFCASSPRTSVDEQYFGPGTRLTVT.

This clone was counted only a few times. This sequence joins TRBV13 and TRBJ1-1; 8 bases fit TRBD1. From germline, CDR1 is PRHDT and CDR2 FYEKMQ (reference sequence). The V and J ends lost 5 bases and 5 bases, in that order; junction bases with no gene match: 7. This CDR3 spans 14 amino acids. The CDR3 DNA is TGTGCCAGCAGCCCCGTCAGGACAGGGACTGAAGCTTTCTTT. Its protein is CASSPVRTGTEAFF. Drawing the rest from reference TRBV13 and TRBJ1-1, the complete variable domain is AAGVIQSPRHLIKEKRETATLKCYPIPRHDTVYWYQQGPGQDPQFLISFYEKMQSDKGSIPDRFSAQQFSDYHSELNMSSLELGDSALYFCASSPVRTGTEAFFGQGTRLTVV.

The genes are TRBV27 and TRBJ1-3; no clear D gene. The CDR3 is made up of 13 amino acids. The V and J ends lost 3 bases and 4 bases respectively, with 7 bases between them. The V gene's germline CDR1 is MNHEY and CDR2 SMNVEV (reference sequence). The CDR3 reads CASSLGRGNTIYF. DNA for the CDR3: TGTGCCAGCAGTTTGGGTAGAGGAAACACCATATATTTT.

In its sample, this clone was seen once. This chain uses TRBV10-2 with TRBJ1-1; tentative D call: TRBD1 (6 bases). V was clipped by 8 bases and J by 4 bases, with 17 bases between them. The CDR3 sequence is 14 residues long. Germline CDR1 reads WSHSY; CDR2 reads SAAADI. The CDR3: CASYAGGLLTEAFF. The CDR3 DNA sequence: TGCGCCAGCTATGCCGGGGGCCTCCTCACTGAAGCTTTCTTT.

This clone occurred once. The rearrangement uses TRBV5-1 and TRBJ2-7; D not resolved. The CDR3 runs 15 residues. Trimming took off 0 bases at V and 4 bases at J, with 14 bases between the two ends. Germline values: CDR1 SGHRS, CDR2 YFSETQ. The CDR3 coding sequence is TGCGCCAGCAGCTTGGCGGCTACACCAGAGTACGAGCAGTACTTC. This sequence encodes CASSLAATPEYEQYF.

This chain links TRBV5-6 with TRBJ1-4, with TRBD1 as a possible D gene (5 bases). The germline gives CDR1 SGHDT, CDR2 YYEEEE. The CDR3 has 16 residues. The germline V and J ends were trimmed by 1 base and 7 bases, with 17 bases remaining between them. This CDR3 is CASSLLRGQGGEKLFF. The CDR3 DNA reads TGTGCCAGCAGCTTGTTACGTGGGCAGGGTGGTGAAAAACTGTTTTTT.

J is TRBJ1-2 and V is TRBV27, with D maybe TRBD1 (6 bases). This CDR3 contains 13 residues. V lost 4 bases and J 5 bases, leaving 11 bases between the germline ends. The V gene's germline CDR1 is MNHEY and CDR2 SMNVEV (reference sequence). CDR3 in amino acids: CASSSGTLYGYTF. CDR3 sequence (DNA): TGTGCCAGCAGTTCCGGGACATTATATGGCTACACCTTC.

The chain is built from TRBV7-9 and TRBJ1-3; D not certain. The V and J ends lost 5 bases and 0 bases respectively, with 8 bases between them. The CDR3 has 14 amino acids. The germline V gene has CDR1 SEHNR and CDR2 FQNEAQ (reference sequence). The CDR3 bases are TGTGCCAGCAGCCTACAGATCTCTGGAAACACCATATATTTT. Protein: CASSLQISGNTIYF.

This clone was recorded only once. CDR3 sequence reads: CASRNTHATNEKLFF. CDR3 DNA sequence: TGTGCCAGCAGGAACACCCACGCAACTAATGAAAAACTGTTTTTT. The chain couples TRBV2 to TRBJ1-4; D unclear. The V gene's germline CDR1 is SNHLY and CDR2 FYNNEI. Trimming took 6 bases from V and 0 from J, leaving 11 bases between them. The CDR3 contains 15 residues. Combining the CDR3 with reference TRBV2 and TRBJ1-4 gives the whole variable domain EPEVTQTPSHQVTQMGQEVILRCVPISNHLYFYWYRQILGQKVEFLVSFYNNEISEKSEIFDDQFSVERPDGSNFTLKIRSTKLEDSAMYFCASRNTHATNEKLFFGSGTQLSVL.